These T cell receptor beta chains were read from a single sample in a study of monozygotic twins with inflammatory bowel disease. TCRdb processed the 5' RACE reads again and assigns one entry to each CDR3 protein, with no DNA. This sample's table has about 160,000 distinct CDR3 sequences. The sequencing input was blood. Receptors originate from a human donor with ulcerative colitis or Crohn's disease, or a healthy co-twin of an affected twin (not recorded which). CDR3s include the opening cysteine and the closing phenylalanine or tryptophan.

TRBV15	TRBJ1-5	CATSRDFHTGAKDQPQHF
TRBV5-4	TRBJ2-7	CASSLGDGSYEQYF
TRBV20-1	TRBJ2-7	CSAGPQGEEHGEQYF
TRBV5-1	TRBJ1-6	CASSLVGDGDSPLHF
TRBV29-1	TRBJ1-1	CSVGPRATNTEAFF
TRBV6-5	TRBJ1-2	CASIDTSGTAGF
TRBV20-1	TRBJ2-1	CSARLGGSSYNEQFF
TRBV7-9	TRBJ2-5	CASSPQGETQYF
TRBV7-2	TRBJ1-1	CASGSYTEAFF
TRBV9	TRBJ2-1	CASSLDPRSSGTYNEQFF
TRBV5-1	TRBJ1-2	CASSLDRMGGYTF
TRBV5-1	TRBJ2-7	CASSSRTGDHEQYF
TRBV9	TRBJ1-6	CASSTAGQGISPLHF
TRBV7-9	TRBJ2-3	CASSWGPRTDTQYF
TRBV7-9	TRBJ1-1	CASSGQTGWNTEAFF
TRBV28	TRBJ1-6	CASSADRYRSTLHF
TRBV7-8	TRBJ1-2	CASSLRLGRNYGYTF
TRBV28	TRBJ2-2	CASTRGSRTGELFF
TRBV6-2/TRBV6-3	TRBJ2-5	CASSSPQVFQETQYF
TRBV28	TRBJ1-5	CASSYPQVGQPQHF
TRBV18	TRBJ1-1	CASHTFNLNTEAFF
TRBV11-2	TRBJ2-5	CASSLQSQETQYF
TRBV7-2	TRBJ1-1	CASSLAGGSTEAFF
TRBV10-3	TRBJ1-2	CAISEQGTTGYTF
TRBV7-2	TRBJ2-7	CASSLIYEQYF
TRBV20-1	TRBJ2-5	CSARGAAGVRETQYF
TRBV7-2	TRBJ2-3	CASSLESGNTQYF
TRBV5-5	TRBJ1-2	CASSLIPGAYGYTF
TRBV3-1	TRBJ2-3	CASSPRTGAADTQYF
TRBV5-1	TRBJ1-1	CASSLSGFTEAFF
TRBV7-8	TRBJ2-3	CASRLATSTDTQYF
TRBV5-1	TRBJ2-2	CASSLMGHTGELFF
TRBV7-6	TRBJ1-1	CASSPQVGQGAFF
TRBV6-5	TRBJ2-3	CASSYGGPSTDTQYF
TRBV11-2	TRBJ2-7	CASSLDWTGGSYEQYF
TRBV19	TRBJ1-6	CASSIGGIRSPLHF
TRBV4-2	TRBJ2-1	CASSLAGTWMYNEQFF
TRBV5-1	TRBJ2-1	CASSHQSTANNEQFF
TRBV28	TRBJ2-3	CASSLSLAGEATDTQYF
TRBV25-1	TRBJ2-5	CASGVRETQYF
TRBV10-3	TRBJ2-7	CAISESTGYPYEQYF
TRBV7-2	TRBJ2-1	CASSLGGSVYNEQFF
TRBV6-2/TRBV6-3	TRBJ2-7	CASRGWSYEQYF